Sequencing of this TCR beta chain was carried out in a study of cytomegalovirus exposure and HLA in healthy donors. Study-wide results and limits: Fewer N-insertions than the approximately 700-donor mean were reportedly shown by an Asian-associated ancestry cluster in a later analysis. Across HLA loci, a later analysis found differing TCR association rates, with DRB1 most and HLA-C fewest.

With 1 base clipped from V and 5 bases from J, the junction kept 11 bases outside the gene matches. The germline V gene has CDR1 SGHTA and CDR2 FQGNSA. This CDR3 comprises 18 residues. As concerns this clone: Its antigen is undetermined.

PCR used 60 Vbeta primers and 13 Jbeta primers. Produced via immunoSEQ multiplex PCR; TCRdb's table is partial and in-frame only. The top ten hold 2% to 2.5% of the sample, which has about 130,000 clones, around 80% seen once. This TCR was recovered from a man between 18 and 29 years old in good health and CMV-seronegative. Sequencing was performed on PBMCs. The chain employs TRBV7-2 and TRBJ2-5, with 12 bases fitting TRBD2. The CDR3 nucleotides read TGTGCCAGCAGCTTAGGCGGGGGAGGACTAGCGGGATACGAGACCCAGTACTTC. Protein: CASSLGGGGLAGYETQYF.